Each of the 28 T cell receptor beta chains below was sequenced from the same sample in a study of identical twins. TCRdb re-analysed the 5' RACE reads in MiXCR, keeping a single row per CDR3 protein. The sample records about 150,000 distinct CDR3 sequences, under 4.5% being singletons. Input material: memory T cells sorted from blood. These receptors were obtained from a man younger than 30 in good health.

This clonotype showed up many times. This chain uses TRBV5-4 with TRBJ2-7, with D perhaps TRBD2 (6 bases). Between the trimmed V and J ends, which lost 0 bases and 2 bases, there was a span of 18 bases. CDR3 length equals 17 residues. The germline V gene encodes CDR1 SGHNT and CDR2 YYREEE (reference sequence). CDR3 sequence: CASSLVDSGLSTYEQYF. CDR3 DNA sequence: TGTGCCAGCAGCTTGGTTGACTCCGGACTAAGCACCTACGAGCAGTACTTC. The full variable domain, in which reference TRBV5-4 and TRBJ2-7 provide the parts outside the CDR3, is ETGVTQSPTHLIKTRGQQVTLRCSSQSGHNTVSWYQQALGQGPQFIFQYYREEENGRGNFPPRFSGLQFPNYSSELNVNALELDDSALYLCASSLVDSGLSTYEQYFGPGTRLTVT.

This clonotype was found many times. The chain uses TRBV9 and TRBJ2-1; 7 bases align to TRBD2. The CDR3 is 16 residues long. V was pared by 0 bases and J by 5 bases, with 8 bases of the junction left unmatched. Germline lookup yields CDR1 SGDLS and CDR2 YYNGEE. CDR3: CASSVARGGGNNEQFF. Here the CDR3 DNA reads TGTGCCAGCAGCGTAGCTCGTGGCGGGGGTAACAATGAGCAGTTCTTC.

A single count supports this clonotype. This chain joins TRBV6-5 and TRBJ2-1; D ambiguous. Germline V CDR1 and CDR2: MNHEY, SVGAGI. Trimming shortened V by 2 bases and J by 9 bases, and 23 bases separated the two germline ends. The length of the CDR3 is 17 residues. The CDR3 DNA reads as TGTGCCAGCAGTTACACCCCCGCAGGCCTCGGCGTGAGTGAGCAGTTCTTC. Protein product: CASSYTPAGLGVSEQFF.

The chain recombines TRBV27 with TRBJ1-4; D is unresolved. The CDR3 consists of 13 residues. Germline V gives CDR1 MNHEY, CDR2 SMNVEV (reference sequence). V lost 3 bases, J lost 8 bases, and 10 bases lay in between. CDR3 amino acids: CASSFGRAEKLFF. DNA of the CDR3: TGTGCCAGCAGTTTTGGGAGGGCCGAAAAACTGTTTTTT.

This clonotype was observed at least ten times. The chain has TRBV20-1 and TRBJ2-1; 12 bases are a match to TRBD2. Trimming took 3 bases from V and 9 from J; bases not matched to a gene: 9. From germline, CDR1 is DFQATT and CDR2 SNEGSKA (reference sequence). The CDR3 is made up of 15 amino acids. CDR3 sequence (DNA): TGCAGTGCTAGGGCGACTAGCGGGAGAGTGGGTGAGCAGTTCTTC. Translated, it gives CSARATSGRVGEQFF.

This clonotype was observed at least ten times. The chain couples TRBV5-1 to TRBJ2-5; D ambiguous. There are 14 residues in the CDR3. Trimming removed 2 bases from V and 4 bases from J, with 12 bases in between. CDR1 and CDR2 from the germline V gene are SGHRS and YFSETQ. CDR3 loop: CASSLSPRVETQYF. In nucleotides, the CDR3 is TGCGCCAGCAGCTTATCACCACGGGTAGAGACCCAGTACTTC. The complete variable domain, with remaining parts taken from reference TRBV5-1 and TRBJ2-5, reads KAGVTQTPRYLIKTRGQQVTLSCSPISGHRSVSWYQQTPGQGLQFLFEYFSETQRNKGNFPGRFSGRQFSNSRSEMNVSTLELGDSALYLCASSLSPRVETQYFGPGTRLLVL.

At least ten counts were recorded for this clonotype. The chain carries TRBV11-1 and TRBJ2-7; 8 bases are a match to TRBD1. CDR1 is SGHAT, CDR2 FQDESV, per germline (reference sequence). Germline trimming cut 4 bases from V and 3 bases from J; bases unmatched to any gene: 5. This CDR3 region has 14 residues. The DNA of the CDR3 is TGTGCCAGCAGCTCTGACAGGGGCGACTACGAGCAGTACTTC. It codes for CASSSDRGDYEQYF.

This clonotype was counted only a few times. The rearrangement uses TRBV29-1 and TRBJ1-1; D call uncertain. CDR1 and CDR2 from the germline V gene are SQVTM and ANQGSEA. CDR3 length equals 9 residues. The V end was cut by 0 bases, the J end by 11 bases, with 4 bases between. The CDR3, as DNA: TGCAGCGTTGAAGATGGGGCTTTCTTT. It yields the protein CSVEDGAFF. Combining the CDR3 with reference TRBV29-1 and TRBJ1-1 gives the whole variable domain SAVISQKPSRDICQRGTSLTIQCQVDSQVTMMFWYRQQPGQSLTLIATANQGSEATYESGFVIDKFPISRPNLTFSTLTVSNMSPEDSSIYLCSVEDGAFFGQGTRLTVV.

There are a few counts of this clonotype. The chain joins TRBV11-3 to TRBJ2-2; no reliable D call. Germline V CDR1 and CDR2: SGHNT, YENEEA. V was trimmed by 5 bases and J by 1 base, leaving 11 bases between them. CDR3 size: 15 residues. CDR3 DNA: TGTGCCAGCAGCCTCAGGTCAGGGAACACCGGGGAGCTGTTTTTT. Protein: CASSLRSGNTGELFF.

This clonotype was observed many times. J is TRBJ2-1 and V is TRBV24-1, with 8 positions matching TRBD1. This CDR3 is 14 amino acids long. Germline loops: CDR1 KGHDR, CDR2 SFDVKD. Trimming cost V 11 bases and J 3 bases; bases outside gene matches: 8. The CDR3 sequence is CAIDGQGHYNEQFF. The CDR3, as DNA: TGTGCCATAGATGGACAGGGTCACTACAATGAGCAGTTCTTC.

This clonotype was observed at least ten times. This sequence joins TRBV4-2 and TRBJ1-1; 9 positions agree with TRBD1. The CDR3 is 13 amino acids. V trimming: 0 bases; J trimming: 11 bases; junction bases outside the gene matches: 4. CDR1 is LGHNA and CDR2 is YNFKEQ in the germline V gene. CDR3 residues: CASSQDRDRDAFF. The CDR3, as DNA: TGTGCCAGCAGCCAAGACCGGGACAGGGACGCTTTCTTT.

This clonotype was counted ten times or more. J is TRBJ2-6 and V is TRBV6-1; 7 bases agree with TRBD2. CDR3 size: 14 residues. The V gene's germline CDR1 is MNHNS and CDR2 SASEGT. Trimming cost V 10 bases and J 3 bases; bases outside gene matches: 6. The CDR3 bases are TGTGCCACCCGCGGCGGGAGTGGGGCCAACGTCCTGACTTTC. Protein product: CATRGGSGANVLTF.

There are many counts of this clonotype. The chain employs TRBV15 and TRBJ1-2; no definite D call. The CDR3 contains 13 residues. The V gene's germline CDR1 is LNHNV and CDR2 YYDKDF (reference sequence). V lost 5 bases and J 0 bases, leaving 7 bases between the germline ends. CDR3 residues: CATSSASNYGYTF. CDR3 coding DNA: TGTGCCACCAGCTCGGCATCTAACTATGGCTACACCTTC.

This clonotype appeared many times. The CDR3 nucleotides read TGTGCCAGCAGCTTGAGTGGGTTGGCGGGCATTCAAGAGACCCAGTACTTC. This gives the protein CASSLSGLAGIQETQYF. This chain connects TRBV5-4 to TRBJ2-5, with a tentative D call TRBD2 (5 bases). The V gene's germline CDR1 is SGHNT and CDR2 YYREEE (reference sequence). The CDR3 spans 17 residues. Trimming cost V 1 base and J 2 bases, with 18 bases left between them.

This clonotype was observed many times. The chain carries TRBV19 and TRBJ2-1, with 14 bases fitting TRBD2. Losses at the gene ends were 9 bases for V and 0 bases for J; bases not matched to a gene: 10. This CDR3 region has 18 residues. Germline CDR1 LNHDA, CDR2 SQIVND (reference sequence). Here the CDR3 DNA reads TGTGCCAGCAGTCCGGGACTAGCGGGAGCGAGCTCCTACAATGAGCAGTTCTTC. It yields the protein CASSPGLAGASSYNEQFF.

This clonotype occurred many times. CDR3: CASSSRGQGGTQYF. The CDR3 DNA is TGTGCCAGCAGCTCACGCGGACAGGGAGGGACCCAGTACTTC. The J gene is TRBJ2-5, the V gene TRBV7-2; 8 bases are shared with TRBD1. Germline-derived CDR1 and CDR2 are SGHTA and FQGNSA. The CDR3 length is 14 residues. J gave up 7 bases and V 4 bases, and 8 bases lay outside the gene matches.

Many counts were recorded for this clonotype. V is TRBV7-6 and J is TRBJ2-7, with 14 bases matching TRBD2. The ends lost 3 bases at V and 3 bases at J; junction bases unmatched: 16. Per germline, CDR1 SGHVS and CDR2 FNYEAQ. The CDR3 is made up of 20 amino acids. The CDR3 reads CASSLMVRLAGGPIFYEQYV. DNA for the CDR3: TGTGCCAGCAGCTTGATGGTCCGACTAGCGGGAGGGCCGATCTTCTACGAGCAGTACGTC.

This clonotype was counted many times. The J gene is TRBJ2-6, the V gene TRBV5-1, with D perhaps TRBD1 (6 bases). The CDR3 is 19 amino acids. From germline, CDR1 is SGHRS and CDR2 YFSETQ. The V gene lost 4 bases and the J gene lost 0 bases, with 20 bases spanning the gap. The CDR3 coding sequence is TGCGCCAGCAGCCACCTACCAGGGGCCCGCGGCTCTGGGGCCAACGTCCTGACTTTC. It codes for CASSHLPGARGSGANVLTF. Using reference TRBV5-1 and TRBJ2-6 for the parts outside the CDR3, the full variable domain is KAGVTQTPRYLIKTRGQQVTLSCSPISGHRSVSWYQQTPGQGLQFLFEYFSETQRNKGNFPGRFSGRQFSNSRSEMNVSTLELGDSALYLCASSHLPGARGSGANVLTFGAGSRLTVL.

This clonotype was counted between two and nine times. The conserved closing phenylalanine or tryptophan is absent in this CDR3, likely reflecting a read error. This chain links TRBV20-1 with TRBJ2-1, with D possibly being TRBD2 (7 bases). This CDR3 is 11 amino acids long. The ends were cut back, 6 bases at V and 6 bases at J, with 9 bases in the middle. Per germline, CDR1 DFQATT and CDR2 SNEGSKA (reference sequence). In DNA form, the CDR3 reads TGCAGTGCAAGGGGGGGCAATGAGCAGTTCTGC. This sequence encodes CSARGGNEQFC.

The rearrangement links TRBV24-1 to TRBJ2-7; D not resolved. There are 14 residues in the CDR3. Germline CDR1 and CDR2: KGHDR and SFDVKD. Trimming took off 7 bases at V and 3 bases at J, with 15 bases between the two ends. The CDR3 coding sequence is TGTGCCACCAGGGCCGGGTCCTCGTACTACGAGCAGTACTTC. Translating gives CATRAGSSYYEQYF.

This clonotype was seen many times. The CDR3 DNA reads as TGCAGTGCTAAAAAGCGTCACCAAGAGACCCAGTACTTC. Translating it yields CSAKKRHQETQYF. V usage is TRBV20-1 and J usage is TRBJ2-5; unclear D gene. V was pared by 4 bases and J by 0 bases, with 9 bases between. This CDR3 is 13 amino acids long. The germline gives CDR1 DFQATT, CDR2 SNEGSKA (reference sequence).

The table lists this clonotype with many counts. The chain links TRBV12-3 or TRBV12-4 to TRBJ1-2; a possible D gene is TRBD1 (6 bases). This CDR3 has 13 amino acids. Between the trimmed V and J ends, which lost 7 bases and 8 bases, there was a span of 17 bases. CDR3 protein: CASTLRGGKGYTF. The CDR3 nucleotides are TGTGCCAGCACCCTGAGGGGGGGCAAAGGCTACACCTTC.

The chain uses TRBV18 and TRBJ1-1, with TRBD1 as a possible D gene (5 bases). V lost 2 bases and J lost 8, with 9 bases in between. In germline, CDR1 is KGHSH, CDR2 LQKENI. The CDR3 is made up of 12 amino acids. DNA for the CDR3: TGTGCCAGCTCACCATCAGGGAGAGAAGCTTTCTTT. Its protein product is CASSPSGREAFF.

This clonotype was seen repeatedly, ten times or more. The rearrangement uses TRBV18 and TRBJ2-7; 11 bases are a match to TRBD1. Trimming at V came to 4 bases and at J to 1 base, leaving 6 bases not matched to a gene. This CDR3 is 16 amino acids long. Germline-derived CDR1 and CDR2 are KGHSH and LQKENI. The CDR3 loop reads CASSLGQGAPSYEQYF. CDR3 coding DNA: TGTGCCAGCTCACTTGGACAGGGGGCTCCATCCTACGAGCAGTACTTC.

This clonotype was observed at least ten times. This chain uses TRBV5-4 with TRBJ1-3; weak D call: TRBD1 (5 bases). CDR3 length: 14 residues. Deletions cut 4 bases from V and 4 bases from J, with 12 bases between. Germline V gene sequence: CDR1 SGHNT, CDR2 YYREEE (reference sequence). For the CDR3, the DNA is TGTGCCAGCAGCCAAGACAGAAGCGGAAACACCATATATTTT. Translated, it gives CASSQDRSGNTIYF.

The genes are TRBV5-5 and TRBJ1-3, with D hard to call. V was pared by 2 bases and J by 6 bases, with 15 bases between. CDR1 and CDR2 (germline): SGHKS, YYEKEE (reference sequence). The CDR3 spans 15 residues. CDR3 region: CASSFSGHNKNTIYF. The CDR3 DNA is TGTGCCAGCAGCTTCTCCGGCCACAATAAAAACACCATATATTTT.

This clonotype was recorded at least ten times. V is TRBV4-3 and J is TRBJ2-1; D is unclear. V shed 1 base and J shed 7 bases, with 8 bases lying between them. This CDR3 has 13 residues. Germline V CDR1 and CDR2: LGHNA, YSLEER. CDR3 DNA sequence: TGCGCCAGCAGCCAAGGTAGTGAGAATGAGCAGTTCTTC. The encoded protein is CASSQGSENEQFF.

This clonotype was counted ten times or more. This chain joins TRBV20-1 and TRBJ2-1; D is possibly TRBD2 (7 bases). Germline-derived CDR1 and CDR2 are DFQATT and SNEGSKA (reference sequence). Trimming removed 6 bases from V and 7 bases from J, with 22 bases in between. There are 15 residues in the CDR3. The CDR3 is CSADARGARLNEQFF. The DNA for the CDR3 is TGCAGTGCCGATGCCCGGGGGGCTCGATTGAATGAGCAGTTCTTC.